This passage covers 5 T cell receptor beta chains from one sample sequenced in a study of chemoradiotherapy in HPV16-positive cancers. Clones were read by immunoSEQ multiplex PCR, and TCRdb kept only the in-frame ones, dropping some. The data contain 12,000 or so clones, 88% of them singletons. Sequences were derived from blood, sampled from a patient who underwent chemoradiotherapy. These receptors were obtained from a human donor with HPV-associated anogenital cancer.

The gene calls are TRBV9 and TRBJ2-3; D gene ambiguous. CDR1 and CDR2 (germline): SGDLS, YYNGEE. The CDR3 has 14 amino acids. V lost 0 bases to trimming and J lost 2 bases, with 7 bases between them. CDR3 residues: CASSVAGITDTQYF. The CDR3 region has the DNA TGTGCCAGCAGCGTAGCGGGCATCACAGATACGCAGTATTTT.

The chain uses TRBV4-1 and TRBJ1-6, with a possible D match to TRBD1 (6 bases). Germline CDR1 MGHRA, CDR2 YSYEKL. The length of the CDR3 is 15 residues. V lost 4 bases and J 5 bases, leaving 12 bases between the germline ends. CDR3 residues: CASSRVAGDNSPLHF. The CDR3 DNA is TGCGCCAGCAGCCGGGTGGCAGGGGATAATTCACCCCTCCACTTT.

The J gene is TRBJ1-3, the V gene TRBV4-1; D gene unclear. Trimming cost V 4 bases and J 5 bases, with 12 bases left between them. The CDR3 covers 14 residues. Germline V gene data show CDR1 as MGHRA and CDR2 as YSYEKL. The CDR3 nucleotides read TGCGCCAGCAGCCGCGGTGAGTTTCGAAACACCATATATTTT. Its translation: CASSRGEFRNTIYF.

This chain links TRBV7-9 with TRBJ2-7; TRBD2 agrees at 9 bases. V lost 1 base to trimming and J lost 6 bases; unmatched junction nucleotides: 7. The germline V gene encodes CDR1 SEHNR and CDR2 FQNEAQ (reference sequence). The CDR3 length is 15 residues. The CDR3 protein is CASSLVPSGAVEQYF. The CDR3 DNA sequence: TGTGCCAGCAGCTTAGTCCCTAGCGGGGCAGTCGAGCAGTACTTC.

The genes are TRBV29-1 and TRBJ1-1; 8 bases agree with TRBD1. The V segment lost 1 base and the J segment 5 bases; nucleotides outside the gene matches: 6. The CDR3 loop spans 14 amino acids. Germline CDR1 reads SQVTM; CDR2 reads ANQGSEA. CDR3 DNA sequence: TGCAGCGTTGAAGGTGGACAGGGATGGACTGAAGCTTTCTTT. It encodes CSVEGGQGWTEAFF.